The TCR beta chain under discussion was sequenced for a study of blood T cell repertoires in COVID-19. At the level of the study: Spain, Italy and the United States supplied samples that represented acute and convalescent COVID-19. Sources were T cells, B-cell-depleted T cells, or PBMCs; the material itself was cDNA or gDNA.

Patients in Seattle were enrolled during active infection, then followed longitudinally. Under the authors' procedure: Scientists estimated how many nucleated cells there were by amplifying reference gene primers. The table came from immunoSEQ multiplex PCR; TCRdb's copy has only in-frame clones and leaves some out. V, J and clone size are those of that table, while D and trimming were read from the DNA. The repertoire holds around 200,000 clones, with roughly 80% as singletons. CDR3 length: 13 residues. Trimming pared 5 bases from V and 5 bases from J, leaving 14 bases between. The V gene's germline CDR1 is SQVTM and CDR2 ANQGSEA.

The rearrangement joins TRBV29-1 to TRBJ2-3; a weak D match, TRBD2 (6 bases). The receptor comes from a woman aged 70-85 years with COVID-19, enrolled during active disease. The material sequenced was peripheral blood. Here the CDR3 DNA reads TGCAGCGTTTCGGAGGGGCCGGTAGATACGCAGTATTTT. Its translation: CSVSEGPVDTQYF.